This TCR beta chain was sequenced for a study of CD8+CD57+ T cells in acquired aplastic anemia. The TCR beta profiling, which covered VDJ combination and CDR3 sequence, was carried out using genomic DNA as the template. A single record per CDR3 protein comes from TCRdb applying MiXCR to the reads. The repertoire consists of fewer than 200,000 distinct CDR3 sequences, with approximately 48% occurring once and the leading ten covering 13%. Sequencing involved patients with CD8+CD57+ cell expansion previously shown by flow cytometry. This CDR3 contains 14 residues. CDR1 SGHDN and CDR2 FVKESK come from the germline V gene. Trimming took 4 bases from V and 5 from J, leaving 14 bases between them.

The TCR was taken from a human donor with aplastic anemia. V gene TRBV14 combines with J gene TRBJ1-1; maybe TRBD1 (6 bases). The sample taken for sequencing was sorted CD4+, CD8+, or CD8+CD57+ T cells (not recorded which) from PBMCs. Here the CDR3 DNA reads TGTGCCAGCAGCCCCTGGGGGGGCGGGACTGAAGCTTTCTTT. Translated, it gives CASSPWGGGTEAFF.